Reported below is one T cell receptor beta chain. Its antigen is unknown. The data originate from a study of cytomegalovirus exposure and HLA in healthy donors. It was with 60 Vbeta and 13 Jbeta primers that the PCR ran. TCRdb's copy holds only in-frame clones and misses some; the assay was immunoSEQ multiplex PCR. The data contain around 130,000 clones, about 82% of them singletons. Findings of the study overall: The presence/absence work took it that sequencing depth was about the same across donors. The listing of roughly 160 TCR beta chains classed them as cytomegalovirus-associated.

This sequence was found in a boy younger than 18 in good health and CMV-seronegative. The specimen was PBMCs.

As DNA, the CDR3 is TGTGCCAGCAGCCAATCCCTAGGGGCCTACGAGCAGTACTTC. Translated, it gives CASSQSLGAYEQYF. The chain combines TRBV4-2 with TRBJ2-7; a weak D match, TRBD1 (5 bases). The germline CDR1 and CDR2 sequences are LGHNA and YNFKEQ. This CDR3 region has 14 residues. The V and J ends lost 2 bases and 2 bases respectively, with 10 bases between them.